The 14 T cell receptor beta chains listed next were all sequenced from one sample in a study of beta chain features in type 1 diabetes. All of the isolated RNA was reverse transcribed, so expressed TCRB transcripts were sequenced. TCRdb keeps only in-frame clones here, not all; method: immunoSEQ multiplex PCR. The sample yields about 48,000 clones, over 40% seen once. These receptors' targets are unknown. Study-level findings and limits: TCRB CDR3 length was moderately but significantly reduced in all four CD4+ subsets of Type 1 diabetes patients.

Sample: Tregs from blood. Receptors originate from a man aged 25 to 40 with type 1 diabetes.

The chain combines TRBV7-2 with TRBJ2-3; D unresolved. This CDR3 is 13 amino acids long. Germline CDR1 is SGHTA and CDR2 is FQGNSA. V was pared by 2 bases and J by 6 bases, with 9 bases between. CDR3 amino acids: CASSLLWSDTQYF. The DNA of the CDR3 is TGTGCCAGCAGCTTACTCTGGAGCGATACGCAGTATTTT.

V and J are TRBV19 and TRBJ2-3; possible D gene TRBD2, 6 bases. The CDR3 has 14 residues. Deletions cut 6 bases from V and 4 bases from J, with 14 bases between. The V gene's germline CDR1 is LNHDA and CDR2 SQIVND (reference sequence). The CDR3 region has the DNA TGTGCCAGTAGAAGCCCCGGAGGGTCAGATACGCAGTATTTT. Translating gives CASRSPGGSDTQYF.

The chain combines TRBV13 with TRBJ2-2, with D possibly matching TRBD2 (5 bases). V shed 5 bases and J shed 7 bases, with 14 bases lying between them. The length of the CDR3 is 14 residues. From germline, CDR1 is PRHDT and CDR2 FYEKMQ (reference sequence). CDR3 sequence: CASSPYTEGGELFF. CDR3 nucleotide sequence: TGTGCCAGCAGCCCGTATACCGAGGGCGGGGAGCTGTTTTTT.

V is TRBV5-1 and J is TRBJ2-3; D remains unclear. The germline CDR1 and CDR2 sequences are SGHRS and YFSETQ. The CDR3 sequence is 13 residues long. Trimming took 3 bases from V and 5 from J, leaving 10 bases between them. CDR3 amino acids: CASSSTDRDTQYF. CDR3 nucleotide sequence: TGCGCCAGCAGCTCTACCGATCGAGATACGCAGTATTTT.

The CDR3 bases are TGTGCCAGCAGTACCGGACAGGGGCCTAATCAGCCCCAGCATTTT. This sequence encodes CASSTGQGPNQPQHF. The chain combines TRBV6-6 with TRBJ1-5; the match to TRBD1 covers 9 bases. With 5 bases clipped from V and 4 bases from J, the junction kept 6 bases outside the gene matches. CDR1 and CDR2 (germline): MNHNY, SVGAGI (reference sequence). CDR3 length: 15 residues.

The table lists this clone with a few counts. The genes are TRBV6-5 and TRBJ2-7, with TRBD2 identical over 8 bases. The J segment lost 3 bases and the V segment lost 11 bases, leaving 15 bases of the junction unmatched. Germline V CDR1 and CDR2: MNHEY, SVGAGI. The CDR3 has 15 residues. CDR3 coding DNA: TGTGCCGTCCGGCGGGGGGTTAACTTGGACTACGAGCAGTACTTC. Amino acid sequence: CAVRRGVNLDYEQYF.

The J gene is TRBJ1-1, the V gene TRBV27; D may be TRBD1 (5 bases). Germline V CDR1 and CDR2: MNHEY, SMNVEV (reference sequence). The CDR3 has 15 residues. Trimming removed 4 bases at V and 4 bases at J, with 16 bases between. In nucleotides, the CDR3 is TGTGCCAGCAGTTCCCCGCCAGGGTTGGTCACTGAAGCTTTCTTT. It encodes CASSSPPGLVTEAFF.

The chain combines TRBV5-1 with TRBJ2-7; TRBD1 matches 7 bases. CDR3 size: 15 residues. The V and J ends lost 4 bases and 2 bases, in that order; junction bases with no gene match: 9. Germline CDR1 reads SGHRS; CDR2 reads YFSETQ. CDR3 coding DNA: TGCGCCAGCAGCCGTGGGACAGTGGAAACCTACGAGCAGTACTTC. Amino acids: CASSRGTVETYEQYF.

This clone was observed many times. This chain joins TRBV28 and TRBJ2-3; 10 nucleotides agree with TRBD2. Germline loops: CDR1 MDHEN, CDR2 SYDVKM. The J segment lost 2 bases and the V segment lost 4 bases, leaving 3 bases of the junction unmatched. The CDR3 totals 15 residues. The CDR3 DNA is TGTGCCAGCAGTTCACTAGCGGGGTTCACAGATACGCAGTATTTT. Translated: CASSSLAGFTDTQYF.

This sequence joins TRBV6-5 and TRBJ2-7, with D tentatively TRBD2 (6 bases). The V and J ends lost 0 bases and 5 bases respectively, with 11 bases between them. CDR1 and CDR2 (germline): MNHEY, SVGAGI. CDR3 length equals 14 residues. CDR3 in amino acids: CASSYSRERHEQYF. CDR3 nucleotide sequence: TGTGCCAGCAGTTACTCCCGGGAGCGCCACGAGCAGTACTTC.

V usage is TRBV7-2 and J usage is TRBJ1-5, with 9 bases lining up with TRBD1. CDR1 SGHTA and CDR2 FQGNSA come from the germline V gene. This CDR3 spans 16 amino acids. Losses at the gene ends were 5 bases for V and 0 bases for J; bases not matched to a gene: 5. CDR3 DNA sequence: TGTGCCAGCAGCCTCGGGACAGGGTCTAGCAATCAGCCCCAGCATTTT. It encodes CASSLGTGSSNQPQHF.

DNA for the CDR3: TGTGCCACCCGGACTAGCGGGGGCTACGAGCAGTACTTC. Encoded protein: CATRTSGGYEQYF. The rearrangement links TRBV15 to TRBJ2-7; 13 nucleotides align to TRBD2. Germline-derived CDR1 and CDR2 are LNHNV and YYDKDF (reference sequence). V shed 8 bases, J shed 3 bases, and the junction held 1 base outside the gene matches. CDR3 length: 13 amino acids.

As regards this clone: This sample includes further DNA sequences coding for the same CDR3. The rearrangement links TRBV11-2 to TRBJ2-1, with 12 nucleotides matching TRBD2. CDR1 and CDR2 (germline): SGHAT, FQNNGV. With 7 bases clipped from V and 9 bases from J, the junction kept 10 bases outside the gene matches. The CDR3 loop spans 15 amino acids. CDR3 amino acids: CASTSFLAGGGEQFF. CDR3 sequence (DNA): TGTGCCAGCACCTCGTTCCTAGCGGGAGGGGGTGAGCAGTTCTTC.

V gene TRBV28 combines with J gene TRBJ2-7; TRBD2 agrees at 10 bases. The CDR3 has 14 residues. Losses at the gene ends were 5 bases for V and 2 bases for J; bases not matched to a gene: 3. Germline V gene data show CDR1 as MDHEN and CDR2 as SYDVKM. DNA for the CDR3: TGTGCCAGCAGTACTAGCGGGGCCACCTACGAGCAGTACTTC. This sequence encodes CASSTSGATYEQYF.